Listed here are 20 T cell receptor beta chains from one sample, sequenced in a study of blood T cell repertoires in COVID-19. The assay was immunoSEQ multiplex PCR, and TCRdb's table has in-frame clones only and misses some. The top ten clones hold about 16% of a sample with tens of thousands of clones, 80% to 85% of them seen once. Sequenced material: peripheral blood. All receptors come from a woman aged 80 or over with active or convalescent COVID-19.

The chain couples TRBV20-1 to TRBJ1-6; D remains ambiguous. The V and J ends lost 3 bases and 7 bases respectively, with 16 bases between them. Germline CDR1 reads DFQATT; CDR2 reads SNEGSKA (reference sequence). The CDR3 extends over 15 amino acids. CDR3 protein: CSASIRDQRNSPLHF. CDR3 nucleotide sequence: TGCAGTGCTAGTATCCGGGATCAGAGGAATTCACCCCTCCACTTT.

The CDR3 reads CASSQVGGHRSEAFF. In DNA form, the CDR3 reads TGTGCCAGCAGCCAAGTTGGGGGACACCGGTCTGAAGCTTTCTTT. V is TRBV3-1 (or the pseudogene TRBV3-2) and J is TRBJ1-1, with a possible D match to TRBD1 (6 bases). This CDR3 contains 15 residues. V lost 1 base and J lost 6, with 15 bases in between. Germline V gene lookup returns CDR1 LGHDT and CDR2 YNNKEL (reference sequence).

The sample holds one count of this clone. This chain joins TRBV20-1 and TRBJ1-1, with D possibly being TRBD1 (5 bases). V lost 2 bases to trimming and J lost 11 bases, with 12 bases between them. CDR3 size: 11 residues. Germline lookup yields CDR1 DFQATT and CDR2 SNEGSKA (reference sequence). The CDR3 here is CSARRGTHAFF. For the CDR3, the DNA is TGCAGTGCTAGAAGGGGTACTCACGCTTTCTTT.

The chain links TRBV19 to TRBJ1-1; 8 positions agree with TRBD1. Germline V gene data show CDR1 as LNHDA and CDR2 as SQIVND (reference sequence). The junction had 5 bases not matched to a gene; V was cut back by 7 bases and J by 4 bases. CDR3 length: 13 amino acids. CDR3 protein: CASTRDRRTEAFF. The CDR3 nucleotides read TGTGCCAGTACGCGGGACAGGCGCACTGAAGCTTTCTTT.

This chain links TRBV7-3 with TRBJ2-3; D remains ambiguous. This CDR3 has 15 amino acids. With 5 bases removed from V and 0 bases from J, the gap between germline ends came to 12 bases. Germline CDR1 is SGHTA and CDR2 is FQGTGA. CDR3 DNA: TGTGCCAGCAGCCAACGGATGACTAGCACAGATACGCAGTATTTT. Translating gives CASSQRMTSTDTQYF.

CDR3 region: CAWSRNQIAGGAYEQYF. The CDR3, as DNA: TGTGCCTGGAGTCGCAACCAAATAGCGGGAGGGGCCTACGAGCAGTACTTC. The chain employs TRBV30 and TRBJ2-7; 11 bases are a match to TRBD2. This CDR3 spans 17 amino acids. V lost 2 bases to trimming and J lost 2 bases; unmatched junction nucleotides: 11. From germline, CDR1 is GTSNPN and CDR2 SVGIG (reference sequence).

The chain links TRBV4-1 to TRBJ1-3, with TRBD1 as a possible D gene (6 bases). V was pared by 6 bases and J by 0 bases, with 12 bases between. This CDR3 contains 15 residues. Germline assignment: CDR1 MGHRA and CDR2 YSYEKL. This CDR3 is CASRKDSYSGNTIYF. In DNA form, the CDR3 reads TGCGCCAGCAGGAAGGACAGTTACTCTGGAAACACCATATATTTT.

The rearrangement links TRBV9 to TRBJ2-1; 10 bases map to TRBD2. The CDR3 totals 15 residues. The V gene's germline CDR1 is SGDLS and CDR2 YYNGEE. With V trimmed by 0 bases and J by 8 bases, 5 bases remained unmatched. The CDR3 DNA sequence: TGTGCCAGCAGCGTAGTAAGCGGGGGGGCCTATGAGCAGTTCTTC. Amino acid sequence: CASSVVSGGAYEQFF.

This clone was recorded once. The V gene is TRBV29-1, the J gene TRBJ2-5; 7 nucleotides match TRBD2. Trimming removed 1 base from V and 2 bases from J; junction bases left unmatched: 13. CDR1 is SQVTM and CDR2 is ANQGSEA in the germline V gene. CDR3 size: 17 residues. The CDR3 nucleotides read TGCAGCGTTGAAGTAGGGCTGAGCGGGGCCGCACAAGAGACCCAGTACTTC. It encodes CSVEVGLSGAAQETQYF.

The chain recombines TRBV5-6 with TRBJ1-2, with TRBD1 as a possible D gene (5 bases). Germline CDR1 reads SGHDT; CDR2 reads YYEEEE. The CDR3 is 13 amino acids. V lost 0 bases, J lost 8 bases, and 11 bases lay in between. CDR3 sequence reads: CASSLVGGRGYTF. For the CDR3, the DNA is TGTGCCAGCAGCTTGGTGGGGGGAAGGGGCTACACCTTC.

V usage is TRBV27 and J usage is TRBJ1-3, with a tentative D call TRBD1 (5 bases). V was cut by 5 bases and J by 4 bases, with 18 bases left in between. The CDR3 is 16 amino acids. Germline V gives CDR1 MNHEY, CDR2 SMNVEV (reference sequence). The DNA for the CDR3 is TGTGCCAGCAGTCCGTACACCTCCCAGGGAGGAAACACCATATATTTT. It encodes CASSPYTSQGGNTIYF.

V gene TRBV10-3 combines with J gene TRBJ1-5, with no clear D. Trimming removed 4 bases from V and 5 bases from J, with 9 bases in between. The CDR3 contains 13 residues. CDR1 and CDR2 from the germline V gene are ENHRY and SYGVKD. The CDR3 protein is CAISAMGDQPQHF. In nucleotides, the CDR3 is TGTGCCATCAGTGCAATGGGCGATCAGCCCCAGCATTTT.

V usage is TRBV15 and J usage is TRBJ2-3; a possible D gene is TRBD2 (5 bases). CDR3 size: 16 residues. V was clipped by 0 bases and J by 1 base, with 11 bases between them. Germline V gives CDR1 LNHNV, CDR2 YYDKDF (reference sequence). The CDR3 DNA follows: TGTGCCACCAGCAGAGATGATAAGCGGCGCACAGATACGCAGTATTTT. Its translation: CATSRDDKRRTDTQYF.

The table lists this clone with a few counts. The rearrangement joins TRBV2 to TRBJ2-1; 7 bases map to TRBD1. The V segment lost 7 bases and the J segment 7 bases; nucleotides outside the gene matches: 10. This CDR3 is 14 amino acids long. The germline CDR1 and CDR2 sequences are SNHLY and FYNNEI. The CDR3 DNA is TGTGCCAGCACTCCGGGACAGTGGGGTAATGAGCAGTTCTTC. This translates into CASTPGQWGNEQFF. Complete variable domain (other parts from reference TRBV2 and TRBJ2-1): EPEVTQTPSHQVTQMGQEVILRCVPISNHLYFYWYRQILGQKVEFLVSFYNNEISEKSEIFDDQFSVERPDGSNFTLKIRSTKLEDSAMYFCASTPGQWGNEQFFGPGTRLTVL.

This chain uses TRBV15 with TRBJ1-2; D unresolved. V lost 1 base, J lost 4 bases, and 10 bases lay in between. CDR1 is LNHNV and CDR2 is YYDKDF in the germline V gene (reference sequence). The CDR3 contains 14 residues. The CDR3 sequence: CATSRGEFSYGYTF. As DNA, the CDR3 is TGTGCCACCAGCAGAGGGGAGTTTAGCTATGGCTACACCTTC.

The chain employs TRBV19 and TRBJ1-1; possibly TRBD1 for D (5 bases). The germline V gene encodes CDR1 LNHDA and CDR2 SQIVND (reference sequence). V was shortened by 5 bases and J by 4 bases, with 14 bases between the two germline ends. CDR3 length equals 14 residues. This CDR3 reads CASSGTGLSTEAFF. As DNA, the CDR3 is TGTGCCAGTAGTGGAACAGGTCTTAGCACTGAAGCTTTCTTT. Full variable domain (outside the CDR3, taken from reference TRBV19 and TRBJ1-1): DGGITQSPKYLFRKEGQNVTLSCEQNLNHDAMYWYRQDPGQGLRLIYYSQIVNDFQKGDIAEGYSVSREKKESFPLTVTSAQKNPTAFYLCASSGTGLSTEAFFGQGTRLTVV.

The chain uses TRBV19 and TRBJ2-6; D is ambiguous. This CDR3 has 13 residues. V dropped 6 bases and J dropped 2 bases, with 5 bases sitting between them. Germline CDR1 is LNHDA and CDR2 is SQIVND (reference sequence). The DNA of the CDR3 is TGTGCCAGTAGGGCGGCTGGGGCCAACGTCCTGACTTTC. Amino acid sequence: CASRAAGANVLTF.

The chain uses TRBV10-2 and TRBJ2-5; possibly TRBD1 for D (6 bases). CDR1 is WSHSY, CDR2 SAAADI, per germline. There are 12 residues in the CDR3. Trimming stripped 5 bases from V and 4 bases from J, with 8 bases between. The CDR3, as DNA: TGCGCCAGCAGTTTGACAGGAGAGACCCAGTACTTC. Translating it yields CASSLTGETQYF.

The V call is TRBV19, the J call TRBJ2-2, with 7 bases aligning to TRBD1. V trimming: 1 base; J trimming: 5 bases; junction bases outside the gene matches: 10. The CDR3 sequence is 17 residues long. Germline V gene sequence: CDR1 LNHDA, CDR2 SQIVND (reference sequence). CDR3 in amino acids: CASSIGQGGWRTGELFF. CDR3 sequence (DNA): TGTGCCAGTAGTATAGGACAGGGCGGTTGGAGGACCGGGGAGCTGTTTTTT.

The chain carries TRBV30 and TRBJ2-6, with D perhaps TRBD1 (8 bases). V lost 0 bases to trimming and J lost 2 bases, with 20 bases between them. The CDR3 spans 19 residues. Germline lookup yields CDR1 GTSNPN and CDR2 SVGIG (reference sequence). This chain's CDR3 is CAWSVQGEGRGAGANVLTF. CDR3 bases: TGTGCCTGGAGTGTACAGGGGGAGGGGAGAGGCGCTGGGGCCAACGTCCTGACTTTC.